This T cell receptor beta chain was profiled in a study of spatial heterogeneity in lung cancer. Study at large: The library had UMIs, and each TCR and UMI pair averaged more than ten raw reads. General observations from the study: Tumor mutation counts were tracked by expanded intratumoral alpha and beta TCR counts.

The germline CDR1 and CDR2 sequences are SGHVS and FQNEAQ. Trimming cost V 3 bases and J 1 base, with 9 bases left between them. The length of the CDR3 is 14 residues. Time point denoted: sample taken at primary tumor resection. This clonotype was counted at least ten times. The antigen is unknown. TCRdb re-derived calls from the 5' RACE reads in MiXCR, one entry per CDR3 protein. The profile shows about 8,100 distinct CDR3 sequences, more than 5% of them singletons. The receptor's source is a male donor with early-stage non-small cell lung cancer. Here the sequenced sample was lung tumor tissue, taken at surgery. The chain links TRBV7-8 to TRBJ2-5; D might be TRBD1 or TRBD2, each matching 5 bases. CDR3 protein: CASSFRGRQETQYF. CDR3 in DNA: TGTGCCAGCAGCTTTAGGGGACGCCAAGAGACCCAGTACTTC.